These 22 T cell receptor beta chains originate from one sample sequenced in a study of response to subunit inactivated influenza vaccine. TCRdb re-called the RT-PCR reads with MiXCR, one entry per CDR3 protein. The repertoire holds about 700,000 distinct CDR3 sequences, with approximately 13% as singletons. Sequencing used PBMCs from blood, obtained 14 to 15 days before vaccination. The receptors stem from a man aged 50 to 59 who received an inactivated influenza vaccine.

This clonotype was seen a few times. The CDR3 nucleotides are TGTGCCAGCAGTCCAGCCGGGGGGCTCGATTCACCCCTCCACTTT. It yields the protein CASSPAGGLDSPLHF. The V call is TRBV12-3 or TRBV12-4, the J call TRBJ1-6, with TRBD1 as a possible D gene (6 bases). V lost 5 bases to trimming and J lost 8 bases, with 16 bases between them. The CDR3 covers 15 residues.

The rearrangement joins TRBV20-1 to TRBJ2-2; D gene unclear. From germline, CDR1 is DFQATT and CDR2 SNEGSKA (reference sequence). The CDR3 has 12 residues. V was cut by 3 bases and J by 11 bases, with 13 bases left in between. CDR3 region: CSASAQSAELFF. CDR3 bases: TGCAGTGCTAGCGCCCAATCGGCCGAGCTGTTTTTT.

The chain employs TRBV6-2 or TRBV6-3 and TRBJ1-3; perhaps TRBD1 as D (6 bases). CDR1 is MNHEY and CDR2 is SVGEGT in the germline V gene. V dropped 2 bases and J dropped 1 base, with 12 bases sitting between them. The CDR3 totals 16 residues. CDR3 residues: CASSYRDIRSGNTIYF. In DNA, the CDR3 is TGTGCCAGCAGTTACCGGGACATCCGATCTGGAAACACCATATATTTT.

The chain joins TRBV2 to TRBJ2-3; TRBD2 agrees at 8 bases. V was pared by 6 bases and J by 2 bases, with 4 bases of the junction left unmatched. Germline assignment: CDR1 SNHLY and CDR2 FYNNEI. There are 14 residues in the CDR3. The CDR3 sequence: CASRDSGVTDTQYF. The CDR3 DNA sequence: TGTGCCAGCAGGGATAGCGGGGTCACAGATACGCAGTATTTT. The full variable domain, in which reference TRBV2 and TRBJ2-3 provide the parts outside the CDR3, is EPEVTQTPSHQVTQMGQEVILRCVPISNHLYFYWYRQILGQKVEFLVSFYNNEISEKSEIFDDQFSVERPDGSNFTLKIRSTKLEDSAMYFCASRDSGVTDTQYFGPGTRLTVL.

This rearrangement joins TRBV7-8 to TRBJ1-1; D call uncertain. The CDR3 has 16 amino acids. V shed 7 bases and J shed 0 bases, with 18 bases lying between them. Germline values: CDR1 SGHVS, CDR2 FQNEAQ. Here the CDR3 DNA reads TGTGCCAGCACCCTTAGTTCTCCATATCTGAACACTGAAGCTTTCTTT. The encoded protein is CASTLSSPYLNTEAFF.

The CDR3 DNA is TGTGCCAGCAGCTTAGAATGGGACAGGGCCTACAATGAGCAGTTCTTC. Its translation: CASSLEWDRAYNEQFF. The chain recombines TRBV7-2 with TRBJ2-1, with 9 bases aligning to TRBD1. V was pared by 1 base and J by 2 bases, with 3 bases of the junction left unmatched. The germline V gene encodes CDR1 SGHTA and CDR2 FQGNSA. The CDR3 runs to 16 residues.

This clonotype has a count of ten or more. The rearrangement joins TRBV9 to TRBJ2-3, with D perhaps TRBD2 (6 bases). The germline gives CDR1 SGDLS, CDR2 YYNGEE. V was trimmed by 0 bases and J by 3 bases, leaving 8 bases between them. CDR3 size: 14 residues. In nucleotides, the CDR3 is TGTGCCAGCAGCGTAGCGGGAGAGACAGATACGCAGTATTTT. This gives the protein CASSVAGETDTQYF.

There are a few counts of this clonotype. CDR3 loop: CAWSAGTQGDIQYF. The CDR3 bases are TGTGCCTGGAGTGCCGGGACCCAAGGTGACATTCAGTACTTC. V usage is TRBV30 and J usage is TRBJ2-4; either TRBD1 or TRBD2 may supply D (5 bases each). CDR3 size: 14 residues. V dropped 1 base and J dropped 8 bases, with 15 bases sitting between them. Germline assignment: CDR1 GTSNPN and CDR2 SVGIG (reference sequence).

CDR3 sequence: CATGTDRSYEGQYF. For the CDR3, the DNA is TGTGCCACCGGAACGGACAGGTCCTACGAAGGGCAGTACTTC. The chain links TRBV24-1 to TRBJ2-7, with 7 bases aligning to TRBD1. Germline V lookup: CDR1 KGHDR, CDR2 SFDVKD. J gave up 9 bases and V 9 bases, and 16 bases lay outside the gene matches. The CDR3 is 14 amino acids.

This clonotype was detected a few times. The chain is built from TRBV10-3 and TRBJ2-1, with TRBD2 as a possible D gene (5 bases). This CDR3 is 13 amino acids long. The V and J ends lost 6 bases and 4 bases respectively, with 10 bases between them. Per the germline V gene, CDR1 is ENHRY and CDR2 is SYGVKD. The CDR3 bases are TGTGCCATCAGAGGACGGGAATACAATGAGCAGTTCTTC. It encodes CAIRGREYNEQFF.

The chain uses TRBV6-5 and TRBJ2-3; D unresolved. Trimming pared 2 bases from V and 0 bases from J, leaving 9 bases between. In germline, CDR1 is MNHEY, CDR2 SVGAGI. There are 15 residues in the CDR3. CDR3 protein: CASSYVRHSTDTQYF. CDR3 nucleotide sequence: TGTGCCAGCAGTTACGTACGTCATAGCACAGATACGCAGTATTTT.

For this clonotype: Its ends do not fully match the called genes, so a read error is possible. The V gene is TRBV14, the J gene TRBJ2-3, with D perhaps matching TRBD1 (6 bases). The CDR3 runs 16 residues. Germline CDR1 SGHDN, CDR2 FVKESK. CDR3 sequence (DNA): TGTGACAGCAGCAAACACCGGGACACCTACACAGATACGCAGTATTTT. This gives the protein CDSSKHRDTYTDTQYF. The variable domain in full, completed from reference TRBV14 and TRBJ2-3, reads EAGVTQFPSHSVIEKGQTVTLRCDPISGHDNLYWYRRVMGKEIKFLLHFVKESKQDESGMPNNRFLAERTGGTYSTLKVQPAELEDSGVYFCDSSKHRDTYTDTQYFGPGTRLTVL.

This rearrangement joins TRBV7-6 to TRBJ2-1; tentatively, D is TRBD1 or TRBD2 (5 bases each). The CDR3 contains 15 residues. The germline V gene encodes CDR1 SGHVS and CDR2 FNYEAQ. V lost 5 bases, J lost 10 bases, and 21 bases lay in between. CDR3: CASSPGDRGWGEQFF. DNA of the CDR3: TGTGCCAGCAGCCCTGGCGATCGGGGCTGGGGAGAGCAGTTCTTC.

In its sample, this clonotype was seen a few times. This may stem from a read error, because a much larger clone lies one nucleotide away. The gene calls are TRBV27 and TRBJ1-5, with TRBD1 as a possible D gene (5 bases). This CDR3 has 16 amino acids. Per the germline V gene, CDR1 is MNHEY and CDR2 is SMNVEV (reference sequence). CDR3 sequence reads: CASSTVGTASSQPQHF. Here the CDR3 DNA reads TGTGCCAGCAGTACGGTTGGGACCGCTAGCAGTCAGCCCCAGCATTTT.

The CDR3 nucleotides read TGTGCCAGCAGCCGCGCTAGCGGGAGGGCCTCCGGGGAGCTGTTTTTT. Encoded protein: CASSRASGRASGELFF. This chain uses TRBV7-8 with TRBJ2-2; 12 nucleotides match TRBD2. Trimming removed 5 bases from V and 6 bases from J; junction bases left unmatched: 7. Germline values: CDR1 SGHVS, CDR2 FQNEAQ. The CDR3 spans 16 residues.

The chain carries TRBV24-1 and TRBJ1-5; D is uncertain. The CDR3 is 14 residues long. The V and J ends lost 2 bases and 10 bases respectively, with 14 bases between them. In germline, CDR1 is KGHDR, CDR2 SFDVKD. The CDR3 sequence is CATSDSLRPEPQHF. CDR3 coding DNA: TGTGCCACCAGTGATTCATTACGACCTGAACCCCAGCATTTT.

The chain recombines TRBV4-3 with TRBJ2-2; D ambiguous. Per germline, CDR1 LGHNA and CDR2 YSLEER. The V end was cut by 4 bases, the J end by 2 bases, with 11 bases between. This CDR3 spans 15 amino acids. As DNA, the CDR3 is TGCGCCAGCAGCCGGACCGACCTAAACACCGGGGAGCTGTTTTTT. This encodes CASSRTDLNTGELFF.

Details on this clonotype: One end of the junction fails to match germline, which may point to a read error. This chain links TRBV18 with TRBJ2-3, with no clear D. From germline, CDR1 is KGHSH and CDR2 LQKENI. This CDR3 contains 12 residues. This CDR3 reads CARSPRSDTQYF. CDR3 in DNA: TGTGCCCGCTCACCAAGGTCTGATACGCAGTATTTT.

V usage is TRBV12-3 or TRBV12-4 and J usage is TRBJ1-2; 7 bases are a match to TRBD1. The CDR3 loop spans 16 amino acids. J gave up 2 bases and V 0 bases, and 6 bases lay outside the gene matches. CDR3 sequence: CASSLAVGRGNYGYTF. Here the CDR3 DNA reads TGTGCCAGCAGTTTAGCTGTGGGCAGGGGGAACTATGGCTACACCTTC.

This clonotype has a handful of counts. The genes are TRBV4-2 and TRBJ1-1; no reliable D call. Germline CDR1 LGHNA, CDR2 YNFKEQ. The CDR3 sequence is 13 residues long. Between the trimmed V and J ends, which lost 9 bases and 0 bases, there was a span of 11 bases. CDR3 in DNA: TGTGCCAGTCGGCCAATAATGAACACTGAAGCTTTCTTT. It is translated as CASRPIMNTEAFF.

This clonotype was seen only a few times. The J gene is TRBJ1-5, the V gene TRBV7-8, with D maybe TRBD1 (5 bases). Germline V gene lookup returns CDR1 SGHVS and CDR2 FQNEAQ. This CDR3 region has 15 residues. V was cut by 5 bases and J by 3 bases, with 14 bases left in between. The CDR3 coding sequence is TGTGCCAGCAGCCCTTTCCGGGGCATCAATCAGCCCCAGCATTTT. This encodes CASSPFRGINQPQHF. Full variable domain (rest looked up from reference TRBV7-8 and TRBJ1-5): GAGVSQSPRYKVAKRGQDVALRCDPISGHVSLFWYQQALGQGPEFLTYFQNEAQLDKSGLPSDRFFAERPEGSVSTLKIQRTQQEDSAVYLCASSPFRGINQPQHFGDGTRLSIL.

Here the CDR3 reads CATSRDGRLSNQPQHF. DNA of the CDR3: TGTGCCACCAGCAGAGACGGCAGGCTTAGCAATCAGCCCCAGCATTTT. This chain uses TRBV15 with TRBJ1-5; D is uncertain. The CDR3 runs 16 residues. Germline CDR1 and CDR2: LNHNV and YYDKDF (reference sequence). V dropped 0 bases and J dropped 0 bases, with 9 bases sitting between them.